This T cell receptor beta chain originates from a study of vaccination effects on CD4 cells after COVID-19. Method: immunoSEQ multiplex PCR; TCRdb's copy keeps in-frame clones and lacks some. This table has roughly 16,000 clones, approximately 80% appearing once. This clone was counted a few times. Its antigen is not known. Germline lookup yields CDR1 SEHNR and CDR2 FQNEAQ (reference sequence). The CDR3 consists of 18 residues. V lost 5 bases to trimming and J lost 1 base; unmatched junction nucleotides: 11. Expansion of antigen-specific CD4+ T cells with viral peptide pools was carried out by the ViraFEST assay before sequencing. Culturing for ten to eleven days preceded CD4+ T cell isolation. Two doses of BNT162b2 or mRNA-1273 vaccine were administered to participants. Neither prior SARS-CoV-2 infection nor positive nucleocapsid antibodies were present in the vaccine recipients. After about 2 million PBMC were placed in each well, they were cultured with roughly 11 IU/ml IL-2 and approximately 10 ug/ml peptides.

This material consisted of CD4+ T cells from PBMCs cultured with HCoV-NL63 spike peptides, taken after COVID-19 vaccination. This receptor was identified in a human donor who received a COVID-19 vaccine. The chain employs TRBV7-9 and TRBJ2-2; 9 nucleotides match TRBD1. The CDR3 loop reads CASSQVRGTGWNTGELFF. CDR3 nucleotide sequence: TGTGCCAGCAGCCAAGTCCGGGGGACAGGGTGGAACACCGGGGAGCTGTTTTTT.